This is a list of T cell receptor beta chains from one sample in a study of T-cell memory formation after mild COVID-19. TCRdb used MiXCR to reprocess the 5' RACE reads, holding one entry per CDR3 protein. The sample has roughly 350,000 distinct CDR3 sequences, 12% to 15% seen once. Sequences were obtained from PBMCs or a T cell subset sorted from them (not recorded which). These receptors were collected from a man aged 18 to 30 who had mild COVID-19 (a few samples of this study predate the infection). Cell type and time point are not known. Both conserved end residues are part of each CDR3. Fields, in order: J gene, D gene, clone size, V gene, CDR3 DNA, CDR3 protein. A D gene is named only where the DNA matches it firmly. Clone size appears in some rows only: once, few, many, or a class for an expanded clone.

TRBJ1-5	TRBD1	few	TRBV10-1	TGCGCCAGCAGTCGCCCGGGTCGACAGGGGAAGAGGGATCAGCCCCAGCATTTT	CASSRPGRQGKRDQPQHF
TRBJ1-1	-	-	TRBV6-2/TRBV6-3	TGTGCCAGCAGAATACCGGCCACTGAAGCTTTCTTT	CASRIPATEAFF
TRBJ2-2	TRBD1	many	TRBV2	TGTGCCAGCAGTGACGACTGGACAGGGCTCGGGGAGCTGTTTTTT	CASSDDWTGLGELFF
TRBJ1-5	-	-	TRBV2	TGTGCCAGCAAATGGGATGGAGGGCCCCAGCATTTT	CASKWDGGPQHF
TRBJ2-1	TRBD2	few	TRBV7-2	TGTGCCAGCAGCCGGACTAGCGGGGGACACAATGAGCAGTTCTTC	CASSRTSGGHNEQFF
TRBJ2-7	-	few	TRBV5-6	TGTGCCAGCAGCTGGAGGGACAGCGGCTACGAGCAGTACTTC	CASSWRDSGYEQYF
TRBJ2-2	TRBD1	many	TRBV11-2	TGTGCCAGCAGCTTTTCCATATACAGGGGGCGCGTGTACACCGGGGAGCTGTTTTTT	CASSFSIYRGRVYTGELFF
TRBJ2-7	-	many	TRBV5-1	TGCGCCAGTCAGGTGTGGGGGGGCAACGAGCAGTACTTC	CASQVWGGNEQYF
TRBJ2-1	TRBD2	-	TRBV5-1	TGCGCCAGCAGCTTTCATGACCCTAGCGGGGCCTACAATGAGCAGTTCTTC	CASSFHDPSGAYNEQFF
TRBJ2-1	-	-	TRBV30	TGTGCCTGGAACCTACAAATCGGTGAGCAGTTCTTC	CAWNLQIGEQFF
TRBJ1-5	-	-	TRBV4-1	TGCGCCAGCAGCAAAACACGGGGCCTGCCCCAGCATTTT	CASSKTRGLPQHF
TRBJ2-3	-	-	TRBV7-2	TGTGCCAGCAGCTTCGGGGGTGGGCCAGATACGCAGTATTTT	CASSFGGGPDTQYF
TRBJ1-3	-	-	TRBV6-5	TGTGCCAGCAGTTCGGGCAGTTCAGGGACCATATATTTT	CASSSGSSGTIYF
TRBJ2-4	TRBD1	few	TRBV5-4	TGTGCCAGCAGCTCAAGAAGACAGGGGAACATTCAGTACTTC	CASSSRRQGNIQYF
TRBJ1-5	-	many	TRBV5-4	TGTGCCAGCAGCCCCGGCGGGGGGAATCAGCCCCAGCATTTT	CASSPGGGNQPQHF
TRBJ1-1	-	-	TRBV7-2	TGTGCCAGCAGCTACCTCGCGAATTTGAACACTGAAGCTTTCTTT	CASSYLANLNTEAFF
TRBJ2-3	-	-	TRBV29-1	TGCAGCGTTGAAGGAACGGTAGGGTTGGATTTCGATACGCAGTATTTT	CSVEGTVGLDFDTQYF
TRBJ2-3	TRBD2	-	TRBV5-5	TGTGCCAGCAGCATCGGGACTAGCGGGGGGGCGGCAGATACGCAGTATTTT	CASSIGTSGGAADTQYF
TRBJ2-3	-	-	TRBV30	TGTGCCTGGAGAGCAGTAGGGTTCGGCACAGATACGCAGTATTTT	CAWRAVGFGTDTQYF
TRBJ1-2	-	-	TRBV5-1	TGCGCCAGCAGCTTGGACTGGGTGAAGTATGGCTACACCTTC	CASSLDWVKYGYTF
TRBJ2-7	TRBD1	-	TRBV4-1	TGCGCCAGCAGCCAAGTCTCCGGGGGACAGGGATCGCAGTACTTC	CASSQVSGGQGSQYF
TRBJ2-5	TRBD1	-	TRBV10-3	TGTGCCATCAGTGAGGGACAGGGGTGGGAGACCCAGTACTTC	CAISEGQGWETQYF
TRBJ2-6	-	few	TRBV2	TGTGCCAGCAGTGAACACAGAGCCTCTGGGGCCAACGTCCTGACTTTC	CASSEHRASGANVLTF
TRBJ1-6	-	-	TRBV6-1	TGTGCCAGCAGTGAAGAGGCCCCAGGGCCCCTCCACTTT	CASSEEAPGPLHF
TRBJ1-3	-	-	TRBV7-9	TGTGCCAGCAGCTTATCTCAGAGCTCTGGAAACACCATATATTTT	CASSLSQSSGNTIYF
TRBJ1-1	-	-	TRBV12-3/TRBV12-4	TGTGCCAGCAGCCCTGGCGCCGGTCCTTTTGGGGCTTTCTTT	CASSPGAGPFGAFF
TRBJ2-3	-	-	TRBV6-5	TGTGCCAGCAGTTACTCTCTCTTAGGGGATACGCAGTATTTT	CASSYSLLGDTQYF
TRBJ2-1	-	-	TRBV20-1	TGCAGTGGTCAGGACAGCTCCTGGGATGAGCAGTTCTTC	CSGQDSSWDEQFF
TRBJ2-7	-	few	TRBV5-1	TGCGCCAGCAGCCTAAGGACGGGTACCTACGAGCAGTACTTC	CASSLRTGTYEQYF
TRBJ2-3	-	many	TRBV5-1	TGCGCCAGCAGCTTGGAGGGGCAAAGCGCAGATACGCAGTATTTT	CASSLEGQSADTQYF
TRBJ1-1	-	-	TRBV4-2	TGTGCCAGCAGCCAACCGTGGGGCGCCGAGAACACTGAAGCTTTCTTT	CASSQPWGAENTEAFF
TRBJ2-5	TRBD2	few	TRBV20-1	TGCAGTGCTAGAGATCACGGCGGGGGGGCCGAGACCCAGTACTTC	CSARDHGGGAETQYF
TRBJ1-2	TRBD1	-	TRBV4-3	TGCGCCAGCAGCCAAGTGATTCAGGGGGCAAGCGGCTACACCTTC	CASSQVIQGASGYTF
TRBJ1-5	-	few	TRBV20-1	TGCAGTGCTAGAGGCCCCAGCTTCAATCAGCCCCAGCATTTT	CSARGPSFNQPQHF
TRBJ2-6	TRBD1	-	TRBV6-2/TRBV6-3	TGTGCCAGCATGGACAGGGTGAGCTCTGGGGCCAACGTCCTGACTTTC	CASMDRVSSGANVLTF
TRBJ1-1	-	-	TRBV30	TGTGCCTGGAGTGTACAGGAGGCAGCTTTCTTT	CAWSVQEAAFF
TRBJ2-6	-	-	TRBV4-2	TGTGCCAGCAGCCCGGGGGGCTCCTCCTCTGGGGCCAACGTCCTGACTTTC	CASSPGGSSSGANVLTF
TRBJ2-2	TRBD1	few	TRBV5-1	TGCGCCAGCAGCCCTTCCTCTCCGGGACAGCCAACCGGGGAGCTGTTTTTT	CASSPSSPGQPTGELFF
TRBJ2-7	TRBD1	few	TRBV11-2	TGTGCCAGCAGCTTACTGGGGACAGCCTCCTACGAGCAGTACTTC	CASSLLGTASYEQYF
TRBJ2-2	-	-	TRBV12-3/TRBV12-4	TGTGCCAGCAGCCGGGCCCGAATACTGAACACCGGGGAGCTGTTTTTT	CASSRARILNTGELFF
TRBJ2-3	TRBD2	-	TRBV4-3	TGCGCCAGCAGCCATAGTACGGGGGGATCAAATACGCAGTATTTT	CASSHSTGGSNTQYF
TRBJ1-1	-	many	TRBV4-2	TGTGCCAGCAGCCAAGATCAGCGAACAGGGACTGAAGCTTTCTTT	CASSQDQRTGTEAFF
TRBJ2-7	-	-	TRBV12-3/TRBV12-4	TGTGCCAGCAGTCTACGGGACACTTACGAGCAGTACTTC	CASSLRDTYEQYF
TRBJ2-1	TRBD2	-	TRBV6-2/TRBV6-3	TGTGCCAGCAGTTACCTTAGGACGGGGGGGTTTGTGGATGAGCAGTTCTTC	CASSYLRTGGFVDEQFF
TRBJ2-2	-	-	TRBV12-3/TRBV12-4	TGTGCCAGCAGTTTCGAGTATACCGGGGAGCTGTTTTTT	CASSFEYTGELFF
TRBJ1-2	-	-	TRBV20-1	TGCAGTGCTAGAGGTCCGGCCCTCGGGTATTACTTC	CSARGPALGYYF
TRBJ1-5	-	few	TRBV24-1	TGTGCCACCAGTGATCCCAATAGCAATCAGCCCCAGCATTTT	CATSDPNSNQPQHF
TRBJ1-6	-	few	TRBV28	TGTGCCAGCAGTTTCGAGGGAGGTTCGGTCTCACCCCTCCACTTT	CASSFEGGSVSPLHF
TRBJ2-7	TRBD1	-	TRBV12-3/TRBV12-4	TGTGCCAGCAGAGGGACAGGGGAGGGCCACGAGCAGTACTTC	CASRGTGEGHEQYF
TRBJ2-1	TRBD2	few	TRBV9	TGTGCCAGCAGCCCTCCAGCGGGGGAAGCCTACAATGAGCAGTTCTTC	CASSPPAGEAYNEQFF
TRBJ1-5	TRBD1	few	TRBV7-8	TGTGCCAGCAGGGGACAGGGATGGACCCAGCATTTT	CASRGQGWTQHF
TRBJ2-5	TRBD1	few	TRBV4-3	TGCGCCAGCAGCCAGTCCGGTCTCGGGACAGGGGTGGAGACCCAGTACTTC	CASSQSGLGTGVETQYF
TRBJ2-6	TRBD2	-	TRBV12-3/TRBV12-4	TGTGCCAGCAGCACAGGGACTAGCGGGGCAGTACCGTCTGGGGCCAACGTCCTGACTTTC	CASSTGTSGAVPSGANVLTF
TRBJ2-2	TRBD1	many	TRBV12-3/TRBV12-4	TGTGCCAGCAGACTCGGACAGGGAAGGCGGGAGCTGTTTTTT	CASRLGQGRRELFF
TRBJ2-1	-	-	TRBV12-3/TRBV12-4	TGTGCCAGCAGTCAGACAGGGACTAAGTTCTTC	CASSQTGTKFF